This is a list of T cell receptor beta chains from one sample in a study of tumor and adjacent non-tumor tissue in lung cancer. TCRdb re-derived calls from the multiplex PCR reads in MiXCR, one entry per CDR3 protein. The sample lists some 73,000 distinct CDR3 sequences, 65% to 85% occurring once. The sample taken for sequencing was distant non-tumor lung tissue. The receptors were sampled from a man in his 60s with non-small cell lung cancer. The CDR3 runs from the conserved cysteine through the conserved F or W. Each record gives: CDR3 length, J gene, V gene, clone size, D gene, CDR3 protein. D genes are given only for firm matches. A clone size is listed for some rows: how often the clone was seen (once, few, many), or a class if it is expanded.

cdr3_length: 14
j_call: TRBJ2-7
v_call: TRBV6-6
clone_size: -
d_call: -
cdr3_aa: CVSSLRDTTYEQYF

cdr3_length: 16
j_call: TRBJ2-5
v_call: TRBV11-3
clone_size: -
d_call: -
cdr3_aa: CASSLKGRAGQETQYF

cdr3_length: 14
j_call: TRBJ2-3
v_call: TRBV4-3
clone_size: -
d_call: TRBD2
cdr3_aa: CASSQGLEPYTQYF

cdr3_length: 13
j_call: TRBJ2-7
v_call: TRBV20-1
clone_size: many
d_call: -
cdr3_aa: CSASGTGFYEQYF

cdr3_length: 14
j_call: TRBJ2-2
v_call: TRBV6-4
clone_size: few
d_call: TRBD2
cdr3_aa: CASSDGTSTGGLFF

cdr3_length: 14
j_call: TRBJ2-7
v_call: TRBV4-3
clone_size: -
d_call: -
cdr3_aa: CASSQAAGSLDASF

cdr3_length: 17
j_call: TRBJ2-6
v_call: TRBV6-5
clone_size: -
d_call: TRBD2
cdr3_aa: CASNLAGVSSGVNVLTF

cdr3_length: 16
j_call: TRBJ1-2
v_call: TRBV11-3
clone_size: -
d_call: TRBD1
cdr3_aa: CVRSLEGRGGIYGYTF

cdr3_length: 14
j_call: TRBJ2-5
v_call: TRBV11-2
clone_size: -
d_call: -
cdr3_aa: CACSSGQLQDTQYF

cdr3_length: 17
j_call: TRBJ2-6
v_call: TRBV6-5
clone_size: -
d_call: TRBD2
cdr3_aa: CASSLAGASSAVNVLTF

cdr3_length: 14
j_call: TRBJ1-5
v_call: TRBV6-1
clone_size: many
d_call: -
cdr3_aa: CASSAWVGNQPQHF

cdr3_length: 13
j_call: TRBJ2-3
v_call: TRBV11-2
clone_size: few
d_call: -
cdr3_aa: CASSLAPSDTQYF

cdr3_length: 15
j_call: TRBJ2-6
v_call: TRBV19
clone_size: few
d_call: TRBD1
cdr3_aa: CASSGTGTGANVLTF

cdr3_length: 17
j_call: TRBJ1-2
v_call: TRBV4-1
clone_size: once
d_call: -
cdr3_aa: CASSQESAPPGGYCYTF

cdr3_length: 14
j_call: TRBJ2-7
v_call: TRBV16
clone_size: -
d_call: TRBD1
cdr3_aa: CPSSPTGSDYEQYF

cdr3_length: 12
j_call: TRBJ2-3
v_call: TRBV6-5
clone_size: few
d_call: -
cdr3_aa: CASSVGTDTQYF

cdr3_length: 16
j_call: TRBJ2-5
v_call: TRBV20-1
clone_size: -
d_call: -
cdr3_aa: CSARDLGWVKGETQYF

cdr3_length: 14
j_call: TRBJ2-1
v_call: TRBV20-1
clone_size: -
d_call: -
cdr3_aa: CSTRIRGGQGEQFF